Listed below are T cell receptor beta chains from one sample, sequenced in a study of T-cell reconstitution after alpha-beta-depleted transplantation in children. From the PCR reads, TCRdb called clonotypes with MiXCR, one entry per CDR3 protein. The repertoire holds around 300,000 distinct CDR3 sequences, with 10% as singletons. The sequences come from PBMCs, collected before TCRalphabeta/CD19-depleted stem cell transplant. The receptors originated from a boy under three years old with acute myeloid leukemia, due to receive a stem cell transplant. Each CDR3 is given with its conserved first and last residue. The order of the fields is J gene, V gene, CDR3 protein.

TRBJ2-3 TRBV7-8 CASSSEGWDTQYF
TRBJ1-2 TRBV4-2 CASSQGSNGRNYGYTF
TRBJ2-7 TRBV24-1 CATSIPGPPYEQYF
TRBJ2-2 TRBV5-1 CASSLTSRGGDTGELFF
TRBJ2-2 TRBV24-1 CAPKPGLVANTGELFF
TRBJ2-1 TRBV5-4 CAITTLGTGFNEQFF
TRBJ2-7 TRBV20-1 CSARDPLAGAAYEQYF
TRBJ1-1 TRBV5-5 CASSLAGVRTEAFF
TRBJ2-3 TRBV5-1 CASSGSGALDTQYF
TRBJ1-2 TRBV7-2 CASSLPVRPGYTF
TRBJ2-6 TRBV28 CASSRQGTPSGANVLTF
TRBJ2-7 TRBV6-1 CASSITAGAPYEQYF
TRBJ2-7 TRBV2 CACSDSRDHYEQYF
TRBJ2-1 TRBV12-3/TRBV12-4 CASSLAGLAGRVEQFF
TRBJ2-3 TRBV2 CASREGQGRATDTQYF
TRBJ2-7 TRBV7-6 CASSHHRAPYEQYF
TRBJ1-2 TRBV20-1 CSAQPDYGYTF
TRBJ2-7 TRBV7-2 CASRPGTSGRPSYEQYF
TRBJ1-1 TRBV7-2 CASSRRTGRTEAFF
TRBJ1-4 TRBV12-3/TRBV12-4 CASKGRGSGANEKLFF
TRBJ2-5 TRBV10-3 CAISEGAETQYF